A single sample is the source of the 11 T cell receptor beta chains below, sequenced in a study of blood T cell repertoires in COVID-19. Assay used: immunoSEQ multiplex PCR; TCRdb lists only in-frame clones, some missing. This table holds around 140,000 clones, around 78% found once. Sequences were obtained from peripheral blood. All receptors derive from a woman aged 80 or over with active or convalescent COVID-19.

This clone was seen just once. This chain connects TRBV28 to TRBJ1-6, with 7 bases fitting TRBD1. V lost 3 bases and J lost 3; bases outside the gene matches: 5. The CDR3 sequence is 16 residues long. Germline V lookup: CDR1 MDHEN, CDR2 SYDVKM. CDR3: CASSFAAGGYNSPLHF. Here the CDR3 DNA reads TGTGCCAGCAGTTTCGCTGCAGGGGGCTATAATTCACCCCTCCACTTT.

This clone was counted a few times. CDR3 sequence reads: CAWSPRVKNYGYTF. Here the CDR3 DNA reads TGTGCCTGGAGCCCCCGGGTTAAGAACTATGGCTACACCTTC. V is TRBV30 and J is TRBJ1-2; D uncertain. V was cut by 3 bases and J by 2 bases, with 13 bases left in between. The germline V gene has CDR1 GTSNPN and CDR2 SVGIG (reference sequence). This CDR3 comprises 14 residues. Supplemented by reference TRBV30 and TRBJ1-2, the full variable domain reads SQTIHQWPATLVQPVGSPLSLECTVEGTSNPNLYWYRQAAGRGLQLLFYSVGIGQISSEVPQNLSASRPQDRQFILSSKKLLLSDSGFYLCAWSPRVKNYGYTFGSGTRLTVV.

This clone was seen more than once but under ten times. The V gene is TRBV7-8, the J gene TRBJ1-1; D call uncertain. The CDR3 has 15 amino acids. Trimming removed 1 base from V and 0 bases from J, with 9 bases in between. Germline CDR1 SGHVS, CDR2 FQNEAQ. In DNA, the CDR3 is TGTGCCAGCAGCTTAGTTGGCAGATTGAACACTGAAGCTTTCTTT. Encoded protein: CASSLVGRLNTEAFF.

This chain uses TRBV11-2 with TRBJ1-4; a weak D match, TRBD1 (6 bases). CDR1 and CDR2 (germline): SGHAT, FQNNGV. The CDR3 consists of 16 residues. Trimming shortened V by 1 base and J by 3 bases, and 12 bases separated the two germline ends. This chain's CDR3 is CASSLVWGLANEKLFF. CDR3 DNA sequence: TGTGCCAGCAGCTTAGTCTGGGGGCTGGCTAATGAAAAACTGTTTTTT.

The CDR3 DNA follows: TGTGCCACCAGCAGAGGTCTAGCGGTCCCCAATGAGCAGTTCTTC. The encoded protein is CATSRGLAVPNEQFF. The chain couples TRBV15 to TRBJ2-1, with 7 nucleotides matching TRBD2. The V gene end was trimmed by 1 base and the J gene end by 6 bases; junction bases not matched to a gene: 6. The CDR3 sequence is 15 residues long. Germline-derived CDR1 and CDR2 are LNHNV and YYDKDF (reference sequence).

This clone was recorded a few times. The V call is TRBV6-6, the J call TRBJ2-7; 9 bases map to TRBD1. Germline V lookup: CDR1 MNHNY, CDR2 SVGAGI (reference sequence). CDR3 length: 14 residues. The trim removed 6 bases at V and 0 bases at J, leaving 3 bases unmatched. CDR3 protein: CASSQDRGSYEQYF. DNA for the CDR3: TGTGCCAGCAGCCAGGACAGGGGCTCCTACGAGCAGTACTTC.

This clone has only a few counts. The gene calls are TRBV7-3 and TRBJ1-2; 7 bases are shared with TRBD1. The CDR3 is 15 amino acids. The V gene end was trimmed by 6 bases and the J gene end by 3 bases; junction bases not matched to a gene: 10. Germline-derived CDR1 and CDR2 are SGHTA and FQGTGA. The CDR3 sequence: CASRSQGGVDYGYTF. In DNA form, the CDR3 reads TGTGCCAGCAGGTCCCAAGGGGGCGTCGACTATGGCTACACCTTC.

CDR3 region: CASSKTPGPLHF. CDR3 DNA: TGTGCCAGCAGTAAAACACCGGGACCCCTCCACTTT. The chain couples TRBV12-3 or TRBV12-4 to TRBJ1-6, with D unresolved. The CDR3 has 12 residues. Trimming pared 5 bases from V and 12 bases from J, leaving 11 bases between.

The chain is built from TRBV4-1 and TRBJ2-5; 15 bases map to TRBD2. There are 16 residues in the CDR3. The germline CDR1 and CDR2 sequences are MGHRA and YSYEKL. The junction had 6 bases not matched to a gene; V was cut back by 3 bases and J by 7 bases. The CDR3 sequence is CASSQGTSGGQLTQYF. In DNA, the CDR3 is TGCGCCAGCAGCCAGGGGACTAGCGGGGGGCAGCTGACCCAGTACTTC.

This clone appeared a few times. The chain has TRBV19 and TRBJ1-6; 9 nucleotides line up with TRBD1. CDR1 LNHDA and CDR2 SQIVND come from the germline V gene (reference sequence). Trimming cost V 5 bases and J 10 bases; bases outside gene matches: 9. The CDR3 consists of 15 residues. The CDR3 loop is CASSARGQGRSPLHF. The DNA of the CDR3 is TGTGCCAGTAGTGCCAGGGGACAGGGACGGTCACCCCTCCACTTT.

The V gene is TRBV5-1, the J gene TRBJ2-7, with D tentatively TRBD2 (5 bases). The germline gives CDR1 SGHRS, CDR2 YFSETQ. This CDR3 spans 14 amino acids. V lost 5 bases, J lost 6 bases, and 18 bases lay in between. CDR3: CASRFWTRGSEQYF. Written as DNA, the CDR3 is TGCGCCAGCAGGTTTTGGACCCGGGGTTCCGAGCAGTACTTC.